This is a list of T cell receptor beta chains from one sample in a study of blood T cell repertoires in COVID-19. Produced via immunoSEQ multiplex PCR; TCRdb's table is partial and in-frame only. Of about 400,000 clones in the sample, 70% to 90% were seen once. Sample: PBMCs or T cells enriched from blood (not recorded which). The receptors were gathered from a woman under 30 with acute COVID-19. CDR3s include the opening cysteine and the closing phenylalanine or tryptophan. A D gene is named only where the DNA matches it firmly.

V gene	J gene	D gene	CDR3 DNA	CDR3 protein
TRBV2	TRBJ2-1	TRBD1	TGTGCCAGCAGTTGGGACAGGAGCCTCTACAATGAGCAGTTCTTC	CASSWDRSLYNEQFF
TRBV10-3	TRBJ1-2	NA	TGTGCCATCAGCGATAAACAGGGATGGCATGGCTACACCTTC	CAISDKQGWHGYTF
TRBV13	TRBJ2-5	TRBD1	TGTGCCAGCAGCCCGGGACAGGGTATACGAGAGACCCAGTACTTC	CASSPGQGIRETQYF
TRBV6-2/TRBV6-3	TRBJ1-2	TRBD1	TGTGCCAGCAGTTCGCGGACAGGGACCTATGGCTACACCTTC	CASSSRTGTYGYTF
TRBV11-2	TRBJ2-3	TRBD2	TGTGCCAGCAGCTTAGTAGCGGGGAGCACAGATACGCAGTATTTT	CASSLVAGSTDTQYF
TRBV19	TRBJ1-5	NA	TGTGCCAGTAACCCGGACAGAAACAATCAGCCCCAGCATTTT	CASNPDRNNQPQHF
TRBV7-9	TRBJ2-5	NA	TGTGCCAGCAGCCGAGACAGCAACAGGGGGGGGACCCAGTACTTC	CASSRDSNRGGTQYF
TRBV5-4	TRBJ2-2	TRBD1	TGTGCCAGCAGCCCTATCCGGGACAGGGGGCTCAGCGGGGAGCTGTTTTTT	CASSPIRDRGLSGELFF
TRBV18	TRBJ2-1	NA	TGTGCCAGCTCACGTGCTGCGGGCACCTACAATGAGCAGTTCTTC	CASSRAAGTYNEQFF
TRBV5-6	TRBJ1-6	NA	TGTGCCAGCAGCTCCGGACGGGATAGGTCCCTCCACTTT	CASSSGRDRSLHF
TRBV27	TRBJ1-4	NA	TGTGCCAGCAGTCGCCGGACAGCCGATAATCTTGCAACTAATGAAAAACTGTTTTTT	CASSRRTADNLATNEKLFF
TRBV5-1	TRBJ1-1	TRBD1	TGCGCCAGCAGCTTTGGGAACAGGGGCGTGAACACTGAAGCTTTCTTT	CASSFGNRGVNTEAFF
TRBV4-1	TRBJ2-1	TRBD2	TGCGCCAGCAGCCAAGATGAAAGCGGGAAGTACAATGAGCAGTTCTTC	CASSQDESGKYNEQFF
TRBV5-1	TRBJ1-6	NA	TGCGCCAGCAGCTTGGCCAATTCGCAGAATTCACCCCTCCACTTT	CASSLANSQNSPLHF
TRBV27	TRBJ2-3	NA	TGTGCCAGCAGTAGGGGGAGGGCCGGAGATACGCAGTATTTT	CASSRGRAGDTQYF
TRBV11-1	TRBJ2-1	TRBD1	TGTGCCAGCAGCTTAGAACCCAGGGGGATCAATGAGCAGTTCTTC	CASSLEPRGINEQFF
TRBV7-3	TRBJ2-2	NA	TGTGCCAGCAGCCCGAGACAGGGGGAGCTGTTTTTT	CASSPRQGELFF
TRBV4-3	TRBJ1-4	NA	TGCGCCAGCAGCCAAGAGGAGCTGGTTCGTGAAAAACTGTTTTTT	CASSQEELVREKLFF
TRBV27	TRBJ1-4	NA	TGTGCCACCCCGGTAAACTCTAATGAAAAACTGTTTTTT	CATPVNSNEKLFF